A single sample gave rise to the 8 T cell receptor beta chains below, sequenced in a study of cytomegalovirus exposure and HLA in healthy donors. Researchers ran the PCR with 60 Vbeta and 13 Jbeta primers. Data came from immunoSEQ multiplex PCR; TCRdb stores just in-frame clones and leaves some out. This sample has around 99,000 clones, with about 80% found just once. Input material: PBMCs. Every receptor here comes from a man aged 35-49 years in good health and CMV-seronegative.

The chain couples TRBV6-1 to TRBJ1-5, with D perhaps matching TRBD1 (6 bases). V gave up 2 bases and J gave up 6 bases, with 8 bases separating them. The CDR3 is 13 amino acids. Germline V lookup: CDR1 MNHNS, CDR2 SASEGT. The CDR3: CASSEQGIQPQHF. DNA of the CDR3: TGTGCCAGCAGTGAACAGGGGATTCAGCCCCAGCATTTT.

This chain uses TRBV5-1 with TRBJ2-2; possibly TRBD1 for D (6 bases). In germline, CDR1 is SGHRS, CDR2 YFSETQ. Deletions cut 4 bases from V and 4 bases from J, with 14 bases between. This CDR3 has 15 amino acids. CDR3 loop: CASSRDISTTGELFF. In nucleotides, the CDR3 is TGCGCCAGCAGCAGGGACATTTCTACCACCGGGGAGCTGTTTTTT.

This clone was counted only a few times. V gene TRBV28 combines with J gene TRBJ2-1; maybe TRBD2 (6 bases). V gave up 5 bases and J gave up 5 bases, with 19 bases separating them. The germline gives CDR1 MDHEN, CDR2 SYDVKM. This CDR3 comprises 16 residues. The CDR3 sequence is CASSPPAGTPHNEQFF. In DNA form, the CDR3 reads TGTGCCAGCAGTCCCCCAGCCGGGACTCCCCACAATGAGCAGTTCTTC.

The chain combines TRBV18 with TRBJ1-5, with unresolved D. Germline V CDR1 and CDR2: KGHSH, LQKENI. The CDR3 consists of 16 residues. V lost 5 bases and J 4 bases, leaving 18 bases between the germline ends. In nucleotides, the CDR3 is TGTGCCAGCTCAGATCGATCGCAACGTACTAATCAGCCCCAGCATTTT. Its translation is CASSDRSQRTNQPQHF.

V usage is TRBV5-5 and J usage is TRBJ1-5; D unclear. From germline, CDR1 is SGHKS and CDR2 YYEKEE (reference sequence). The ends were cut back, 4 bases at V and 0 bases at J, with 11 bases in the middle. The CDR3 runs 15 residues. The CDR3 region has the DNA TGTGCCAGCAGCATGGACGGAGATAGCAATCAGCCCCAGCATTTT. It encodes CASSMDGDSNQPQHF. Variable domain in full (rest from reference TRBV5-5 and TRBJ1-5): DAGVTQSPTHLIKTRGQQVTLRCSPISGHKSVSWYQQVLGQGPQFIFQYYEKEERGRGNFPDRFSARQFPNYSSELNVNALLLGDSALYLCASSMDGDSNQPQHFGDGTRLSIL.

The J gene is TRBJ1-5, the V gene TRBV5-1; the D is unclear. Germline CDR1 is SGHRS and CDR2 is YFSETQ. Trimming stripped 3 bases from V and 1 base from J, with 11 bases between. This CDR3 has 15 amino acids. The CDR3, as DNA: TGCGCCAGCAGCTCCGGGGAGGGAAGCAATCAGCCCCAGCATTTT. Translation: CASSSGEGSNQPQHF.

This clone was seen a handful of times. The chain employs TRBV14 and TRBJ2-1; TRBD2 agrees at 7 bases. Germline V CDR1 and CDR2: SGHDN, FVKESK. V was pared by 0 bases and J by 5 bases, with 7 bases of the junction left unmatched. This CDR3 is 16 amino acids long. The CDR3 here is CASSQDGGVFDNEQFF. The CDR3 bases are TGTGCCAGCAGCCAAGATGGGGGGGTATTCGACAATGAGCAGTTCTTC.

This clone came up many times. The chain links TRBV19 to TRBJ1-1; D ambiguous. The germline V gene encodes CDR1 LNHDA and CDR2 SQIVND (reference sequence). The CDR3 loop spans 13 amino acids. V was clipped by 5 bases and J by 1 base, with 8 bases between them. CDR3 bases: TGTGCCAGTAGTCGAGTCTGGAACACTGAAGCTTTCTTT. Translating gives CASSRVWNTEAFF.